Presented here are 9 T cell receptor beta chains from one specimen sequenced in a study of response to subunit inactivated influenza vaccine. TCRdb called the RT-PCR reads again in MiXCR, with one record for every CDR3 protein. There are hundreds of thousands of distinct CDR3 sequences in the sample; approximately 14% occur only once, and about 9.9% lies in the top ten. The material was PBMCs from blood, obtained 11 to 12 days after vaccination. The receptors stem from a man aged 45-65 years who received an inactivated influenza vaccine.

The sample holds a few counts of this clonotype. The rearrangement links TRBV6-5 to TRBJ2-5, with no clear D. V was trimmed by 1 base and J by 2 bases, leaving 8 bases between them. The CDR3 totals 14 residues. Germline V gene lookup returns CDR1 MNHEY and CDR2 SVGAGI. CDR3 bases: TGTGCCAGCAGTTACTACCTGGAACAAGAGACCCAGTACTTC. Translation: CASSYYLEQETQYF.

The chain has TRBV20-1 and TRBJ2-5; TRBD1 is a possible D gene (5 bases). Germline CDR1 DFQATT, CDR2 SNEGSKA (reference sequence). This CDR3 comprises 13 residues. Trimming took off 3 bases at V and 3 bases at J, with 11 bases between the two ends. CDR3: CSASQGLKETQYF. CDR3 nucleotide sequence: TGCAGTGCTAGCCAGGGTCTAAAAGAGACCCAGTACTTC.

This sequence joins TRBV4-2 and TRBJ2-5; possible D gene TRBD1, 5 bases. Trimming cost V 1 base and J 4 bases, with 10 bases left between them. Germline CDR1 LGHNA, CDR2 YNFKEQ. This CDR3 comprises 14 residues. The CDR3 sequence is CASSQVGARETQYF. As DNA, the CDR3 is TGTGCCAGCAGCCAAGTAGGGGCGAGAGAGACCCAGTACTTC.

This clonotype was observed a handful of times. This chain links TRBV5-5 with TRBJ2-3; 10 bases line up with TRBD2. Germline V CDR1 and CDR2: SGHKS, YYEKEE (reference sequence). V shed 2 bases and J 4 bases; nucleotides not matched to a gene: 4. This CDR3 has 15 residues. The chain's CDR3 is CASSFGSGRPDTQYF. In DNA form, the CDR3 reads TGTGCCAGCAGCTTTGGTAGCGGGAGGCCAGATACGCAGTATTTT.

The V gene is TRBV20-1, the J gene TRBJ1-1, with 7 nucleotides matching TRBD1. Germline loops: CDR1 DFQATT, CDR2 SNEGSKA (reference sequence). The CDR3 is 14 amino acids. Trimming cost V 5 bases and J 13 bases; bases outside gene matches: 19. DNA of the CDR3: TGCAGTGCTGATGGCTCAGGGGGATGGGGGTTTGGTTTCTTT. Encoded protein: CSADGSGGWGFGFF.

This clonotype was detected a few times. The rearrangement uses TRBV28 and TRBJ2-1; D possibly corresponds to TRBD2 (6 bases). CDR3 size: 14 residues. V lost 7 bases, J lost 3 bases, and 13 bases lay in between. Germline loops: CDR1 MDHEN, CDR2 SYDVKM. DNA for the CDR3: TGTGCCAGCACCCCCCGAGCGGGCTACAATGAGCAGTTCTTC. Translated: CASTPRAGYNEQFF.

Ten or more counts support this clonotype. The chain joins TRBV20-1 to TRBJ1-5, with D possibly matching TRBD1 (6 bases). Germline CDR1 DFQATT, CDR2 SNEGSKA (reference sequence). V was pared by 0 bases and J by 8 bases, with 17 bases between. The CDR3 length is 15 residues. Here the CDR3 DNA reads TGCAGTGCTAGAGATTTGATTGAGAGGGACAAGCCCCAGCATTTT. It encodes CSARDLIERDKPQHF.

This clonotype has only a few counts. This chain joins TRBV12-3 or TRBV12-4 and TRBJ2-5, with no clear D. This CDR3 has 13 residues. Trimming took 2 bases from V and 4 from J, leaving 8 bases between them. This CDR3 is CASSLLRRETQYF. The CDR3 DNA reads as TGTGCCAGCAGTTTACTGCGCCGAGAGACCCAGTACTTC.

This chain links TRBV28 with TRBJ2-1; TRBD1 matches 7 bases. CDR1 and CDR2 from the germline V gene are MDHEN and SYDVKM. CDR3 size: 14 residues. Losses at the gene ends were 9 bases for V and 2 bases for J; bases not matched to a gene: 7. CDR3 DNA: TGTGCCAGTAACACAGGGGTGACCTACAATGAGCAGTTCTTC. This gives the protein CASNTGVTYNEQFF.